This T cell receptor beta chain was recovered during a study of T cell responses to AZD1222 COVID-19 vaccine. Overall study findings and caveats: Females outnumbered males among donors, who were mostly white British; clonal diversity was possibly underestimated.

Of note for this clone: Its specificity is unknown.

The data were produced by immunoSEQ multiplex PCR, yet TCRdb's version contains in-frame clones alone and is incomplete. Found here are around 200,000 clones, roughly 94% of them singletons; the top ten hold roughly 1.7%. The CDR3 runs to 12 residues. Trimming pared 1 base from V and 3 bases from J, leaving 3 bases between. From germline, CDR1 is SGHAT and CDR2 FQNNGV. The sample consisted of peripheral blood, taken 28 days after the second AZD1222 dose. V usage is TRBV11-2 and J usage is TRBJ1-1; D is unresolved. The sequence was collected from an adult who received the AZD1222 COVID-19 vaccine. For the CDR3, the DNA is TGTGCCAGCAGCTTAGGAGACACTGAAGCTTTCTTT. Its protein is CASSLGDTEAFF.